Below are 15 T cell receptor beta chains sequenced from a single sample in a study of cytomegalovirus exposure and HLA in healthy donors. Using immunoSEQ multiplex PCR, the repertoire was profiled, and TCRdb retains in-frame clones only, with some absent. The sample consists of 110,000 or so clones, about 84% of them appearing once. Material: PBMCs. The receptors shown here come from a man younger than 30 in good health and CMV-seronegative.

The rearrangement links TRBV11-2 to TRBJ2-1; unclear D gene. Trimming removed 1 base from V and 6 bases from J, with 16 bases in between. The CDR3 has 16 amino acids. CDR1 and CDR2 (germline): SGHAT, FQNNGV. The CDR3 sequence: CASSLGQVTGGNEQFF. The CDR3 nucleotides read TGTGCCAGCAGCTTAGGCCAGGTGACCGGTGGCAATGAGCAGTTCTTC. Based on the CDR3 plus reference TRBV11-2 and TRBJ2-1, the full variable domain is EAGVAQSPRYKIIEKRQSVAFWCNPISGHATLYWYQQILGQGPKLLIQFQNNGVVDDSQLPKDRFSAERLKGVDSTLKIQPAKLEDSAVYLCASSLGQVTGGNEQFFGPGTRLTVL.

DNA for the CDR3: TGTGCCAGCAGCTTAGTGAGCGACACAGATACGCAGTATTTT. Residues: CASSLVSDTDTQYF. The rearrangement links TRBV7-2 to TRBJ2-3; no clear D gene. CDR3 size: 14 residues. V was shortened by 1 base and J by 2 bases, with 7 bases between the two germline ends. Germline lookup yields CDR1 SGHTA and CDR2 FQGNSA.

The CDR3 bases are TGTGCCAGCAGCCCATCGAGTGACAGGGGGGTGAACACTGAAGCTTTCTTT. Amino acid sequence: CASSPSSDRGVNTEAFF. The rearrangement uses TRBV7-9 and TRBJ1-1; 9 positions match TRBD1. The CDR3 loop spans 17 amino acids. V dropped 5 bases and J dropped 0; count of bases not matched to a gene: 10. Per germline, CDR1 SEHNR and CDR2 FQNEAQ (reference sequence). Filled out from reference TRBV7-9 and TRBJ1-1, the complete variable domain reads DTGVSQNPRHKITKRGQNVTFRCDPISEHNRLYWYRQTLGQGPEFLTYFQNEAQLEKSRLLSDRFSAERPKGSFSTLEIQRTEQGDSAMYLCASSPSSDRGVNTEAFFGQGTRLTVV.

V gene TRBV27 combines with J gene TRBJ2-5; TRBD2 agrees at 8 bases. Losses at the gene ends were 4 bases for V and 8 bases for J; bases not matched to a gene: 12. Germline CDR1 MNHEY, CDR2 SMNVEV (reference sequence). The CDR3 sequence is 15 residues long. The CDR3: CASSSGLAPRETQYF. DNA for the CDR3: TGTGCCAGCAGTTCAGGACTAGCACCACGGGAAACCCAGTACTTC.

This sequence joins TRBV5-6 and TRBJ2-1, with 8 bases that match TRBD1. Germline-derived CDR1 and CDR2 are SGHDT and YYEEEE. The ends lost 1 base at V and 9 bases at J; junction bases unmatched: 3. This CDR3 is 13 amino acids long. Here the CDR3 DNA reads TGTGCCAGCAGCTTGACAGGGGGAAGTGAGCAGTTCTTC. Protein: CASSLTGGSEQFF.

The chain couples TRBV27 to TRBJ2-5, with D maybe TRBD2 (5 bases). This CDR3 comprises 14 residues. CDR1 and CDR2 from the germline V gene are MNHEY and SMNVEV (reference sequence). The V end was cut by 2 bases, the J end by 1 base, with 8 bases between. This chain's CDR3 is CASSLQAGQETQYF. As DNA, the CDR3 is TGTGCCAGCAGTTTACAGGCGGGCCAAGAGACCCAGTACTTC.

CDR3 in amino acids: CAARVRVLLNTEAFF. The CDR3 nucleotides read TGTGCCGCCCGTGTGAGGGTGCTCTTGAACACTGAAGCTTTCTTT. The chain links TRBV30 to TRBJ1-1; no clear D. Germline lookup yields CDR1 GTSNPN and CDR2 SVGIG (reference sequence). V lost 8 bases and J 0 bases, leaving 19 bases between the germline ends. This CDR3 comprises 15 residues.

The J gene is TRBJ2-3, the V gene TRBV30; 9 nucleotides line up with TRBD2. The trim removed 0 bases at V and 0 bases at J, leaving 13 bases unmatched. CDR3 length: 19 amino acids. The germline gives CDR1 GTSNPN, CDR2 SVGIG (reference sequence). CDR3: CAWSVKVSGSLRSTDTQYF. The CDR3 DNA follows: TGTGCCTGGAGTGTAAAGGTTAGCGGGAGTCTCCGGAGCACAGATACGCAGTATTTT. Filled out from reference TRBV30 and TRBJ2-3, the complete variable domain reads SQTIHQWPATLVQPVGSPLSLECTVEGTSNPNLYWYRQAAGRGLQLLFYSVGIGQISSEVPQNLSASRPQDRQFILSSKKLLLSDSGFYLCAWSVKVSGSLRSTDTQYFGPGTRLTVL.

This clone was seen a handful of times. This chain connects TRBV5-6 to TRBJ1-2, with 7 bases lining up with TRBD1. The ends lost 4 bases at V and 8 bases at J; junction bases unmatched: 11. CDR3 length: 14 amino acids. Germline values: CDR1 SGHDT, CDR2 YYEEEE. Here the CDR3 reads CASSPTTGVGGYTF. In DNA form, the CDR3 reads TGTGCCAGCAGCCCGACCACAGGGGTAGGCGGCTACACCTTC.

In its sample, this clone was seen once. The chain employs TRBV5-6 and TRBJ2-1; D is possibly TRBD2 (6 bases). The CDR3 extends over 16 amino acids. Trimming shortened V by 1 base and J by 0 bases, and 11 bases separated the two germline ends. Germline CDR1 reads SGHDT; CDR2 reads YYEEEE. The DNA for the CDR3 is TGTGCCAGCAGCTTGATGGTCGGGGGCTCCTACAATGAGCAGTTCTTC. Its translation: CASSLMVGGSYNEQFF. Full variable domain (rest looked up from reference TRBV5-6 and TRBJ2-1): DAGVTQSPTHLIKTRGQQVTLRCSPKSGHDTVSWYQQALGQGPQFIFQYYEEEERQRGNFPDRFSGHQFPNYSSELNVNALLLGDSALYLCASSLMVGGSYNEQFFGPGTRLTVL.

The chain recombines TRBV6-5 with TRBJ2-5; 11 positions agree with TRBD1. This CDR3 contains 15 residues. Unmatched junction bases numbered 11, after V lost 5 bases and J lost 9 bases. Germline loops: CDR1 MNHEY, CDR2 SVGAGI. The CDR3: CASSLSGTGGVAQYF. Here the CDR3 DNA reads TGTGCCAGCAGTCTCTCCGGGACAGGGGGAGTGGCCCAGTACTTC.

The V call is TRBV7-2, the J call TRBJ2-1, with 9 bases aligning to TRBD2. This CDR3 is built from 15 residues. CDR1 SGHTA and CDR2 FQGNSA come from the germline V gene. V trimming: 5 bases; J trimming: 5 bases; junction bases outside the gene matches: 7. The CDR3 protein is CASSPLAGYDNEQFF. For the CDR3, the DNA is TGTGCCAGCAGCCCCCTAGCGGGATATGACAATGAGCAGTTCTTC.

The chain uses TRBV5-1 and TRBJ2-7; 7 bases match TRBD1. The CDR3 extends over 16 amino acids. Looked up from germline, CDR1 is SGHRS and CDR2 is YFSETQ. The junction had 12 bases not matched to a gene; V was cut back by 0 bases and J by 6 bases. CDR3 sequence (DNA): TGCGCCAGCAGCTTGGGTACCGCGACAGGGAATTTCGAGCAGTACTTC. This encodes CASSLGTATGNFEQYF.

This chain joins TRBV29-1 and TRBJ2-7; 11 bases are shared with TRBD2. The germline gives CDR1 SQVTM, CDR2 ANQGSEA. V lost 6 bases, J lost 4 bases, and 5 bases stayed unmatched. This CDR3 comprises 13 residues. In nucleotides, the CDR3 is TGCAGCGTGAGACTAGCGGGACTGTACGAGCAGTACTTC. Translation gives CSVRLAGLYEQYF.

The genes are TRBV30 and TRBJ2-5; D is perhaps TRBD2 (6 bases). Germline values: CDR1 GTSNPN, CDR2 SVGIG (reference sequence). The CDR3 consists of 15 residues. Deletions cut 0 bases from V and 3 bases from J, with 14 bases between. For the CDR3, the DNA is TGTGCCTGGAGTGTACTGAATAGCGGCAAAGAGACCCAGTACTTC. This codes for CAWSVLNSGKETQYF.